The text below deals with one T cell receptor (beta chain). Which antigen it targets is not known. No qualities accompany the bases; no much larger clone lies one base away. The immunoSEQ Assay, a bias-controlled multiplex PCR, was used to amplify TCRbeta CDR3 regions from genomic DNA. The paper's processing steps were these. Within the assay, amplification of reference gene primers was used to estimate how many nucleated cells each sample contained. Sequence reads were collapsed and filtered to measure the absolute abundance of every unique TCRbeta CDR3 rearrangement. For each sample, productive Simpson clonality was calculated by taking the square root of Simpson's diversity index across productive rearrangements. As stored in TCRdb, this immuneACCESS dataset retains in-frame rearrangements with V and J assigned. A fraction of the clones does not appear; measured against another copy, unresolved V genes explain less than half of the discrepancy, and the remainder lacks a known reason. The V and J calls and clone size were taken over from that table, and D and trimming were inferred from the DNA. Across this sample there are 200,000 to 250,000 clones, with 65% to 90% seen only once. 3.5% to 5% of the sample rests with the top ten.

The sample originates from a study of blood T cell repertoires in COVID-19 (dated by TCRdb to between 2020 and 2021). For the study in its entirety: Samples covering the acute and convalescent phases of COVID-19 were provided by collaborators in the United States, Italy and Spain. Where available, HLA class I and class II types were obtained from metadata supplied by the sample provider rather than from assay-based typing. Deeply sampled blood TCRbeta repertoires from subjects exposed to, actively infected with, or recovered from COVID-19 were included in the dataset. Nearly every sample came with metadata listing a de-identified subject ID, COVID-19 status, age in years and sex. Samples came from the ongoing ImmuneRACE study (first 160 participants) plus 1,254 subjects from 6 global collaborators. The prospective study material was composed of cDNA or gDNA derived from T cells, B-cell-depleted T cells, or PBMCs. The repertoires were released in a freely available public database intended as a resource for research on the immune response to SARS-CoV-2. What the research found in general, with its limitations: How much clinical and demographic metadata was included differed by source and by participant, and the metadata was provided uncurated.

The collaborating institutions used their own protocols to collect whole blood in K2EDTA tubes. Collaborator samples were shipped for TCRbeta analysis as frozen whole blood, isolated PBMCs, or DNA extracted from either sample type. V and J are trimmed by 6 bases and 4 bases, and the gene matches miss 6 bases of the junction. CDR1 and CDR2, looked up from the germline V gene (reference sequence), are SEHNR and FQNEAQ. The CDR3 measures 15 amino acids from cysteine to phenylalanine. The sequence is cut down to CDR3 DNA, 45 bases in frame from base 1. The chain links TRBV7-9 with TRBJ2-2; 9 central bases correspond to TRBD1. The receptor was isolated from a man aged 50 to 60 with acute or convalescent COVID-19. Sequenced input: peripheral blood. CDR3 region: CASRYRGPSTGELFF. In nucleotide form, the sequence is TGTGCCAGCAGGTACAGGGGGCCGAGCACCGGGGAGCTGTTTTTT.